This section outlines one T cell receptor (beta chain) sequence together with its context. Here immunoSEQ multiplex PCR was the method, and the copy in TCRdb shows in-frame clones only, minus some. The data hold some 300,000 clones, with about 86% observed a single time. The treatment was: over 15 received Ad26.COV2.S at low or high dose, single or two shots; five or six received placebo; per-sample allocation not given. On day 63 after the first injection, vaccine and placebo recipients gave samples. This sample was taken from a study of Ad26.COV2.S vaccination and SARS-CoV-2 variants. Study-level information: Doses of Ad26.COV2.S were injected into muscle once or twice, 56 days apart.

CDR1 and CDR2 (germline): SGHTA, FQGNSA. With 3 bases removed from V and 3 bases from J, the gap between germline ends came to 9 bases. The CDR3 length is 14 residues. V gene TRBV7-2 combines with J gene TRBJ2-1; D not resolved. Here the sequenced sample was peripheral blood, taken in a trial of Ad26.COV2.S vaccine versus placebo. This clonotype originated in a person aged 18-60 years who received the Ad26.COV2.S COVID-19 vaccine or a placebo. The CDR3 here is CASSFVPGYNEQFF. The CDR3 DNA sequence: TGTGCCAGCAGCTTTGTGCCCGGCTACAATGAGCAGTTCTTC. Full variable domain (outside the CDR3, taken from reference TRBV7-2 and TRBJ2-1): GAGVSQSPSNKVTEKGKDVELRCDPISGHTALYWYRQSLGQGLEFLIYFQGNSAPDKSGLPSDRFSAERTGGSVSTLTIQRTQQEDSAVYLCASSFVPGYNEQFFGPGTRLTVL.